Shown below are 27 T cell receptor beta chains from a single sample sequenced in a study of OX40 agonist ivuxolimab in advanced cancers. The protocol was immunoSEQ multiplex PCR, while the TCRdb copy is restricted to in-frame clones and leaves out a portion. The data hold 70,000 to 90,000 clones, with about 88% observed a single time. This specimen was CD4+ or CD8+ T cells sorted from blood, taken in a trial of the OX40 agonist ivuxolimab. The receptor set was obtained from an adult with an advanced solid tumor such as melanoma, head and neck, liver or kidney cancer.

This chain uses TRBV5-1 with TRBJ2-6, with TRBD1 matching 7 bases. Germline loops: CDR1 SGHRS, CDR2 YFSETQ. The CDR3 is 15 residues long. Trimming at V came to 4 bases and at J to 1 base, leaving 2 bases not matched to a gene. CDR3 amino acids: CASSQQGSGANVLTF. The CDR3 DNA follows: TGCGCCAGCAGCCAACAGGGGTCTGGGGCCAACGTCCTGACTTTC.

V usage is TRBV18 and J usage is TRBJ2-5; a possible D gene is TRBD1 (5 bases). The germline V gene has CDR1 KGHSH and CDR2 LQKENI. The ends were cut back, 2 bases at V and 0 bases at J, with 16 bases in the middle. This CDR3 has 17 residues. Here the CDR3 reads CASSPFYGQGNQETQYF. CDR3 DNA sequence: TGTGCCAGCTCACCATTCTATGGGCAGGGCAACCAAGAGACCCAGTACTTC.

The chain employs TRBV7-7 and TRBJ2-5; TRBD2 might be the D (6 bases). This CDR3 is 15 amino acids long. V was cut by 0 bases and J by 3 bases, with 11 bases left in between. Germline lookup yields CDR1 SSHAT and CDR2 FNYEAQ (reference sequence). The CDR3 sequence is CASSLAGGKEETQYF. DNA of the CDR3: TGTGCCAGCAGCTTAGCGGGGGGTAAGGAAGAGACCCAGTACTTC.

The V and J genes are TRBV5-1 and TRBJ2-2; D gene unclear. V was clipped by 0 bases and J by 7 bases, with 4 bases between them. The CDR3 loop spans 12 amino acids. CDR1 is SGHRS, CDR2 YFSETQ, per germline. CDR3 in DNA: TGCGCCAGCAGCTTGGTTAACGGGGAGCTGTTTTTT. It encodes CASSLVNGELFF.

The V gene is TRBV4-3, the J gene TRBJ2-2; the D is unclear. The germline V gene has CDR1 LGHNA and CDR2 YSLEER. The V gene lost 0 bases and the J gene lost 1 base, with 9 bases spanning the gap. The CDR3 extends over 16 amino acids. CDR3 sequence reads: CASSQEVPRNTGELFF. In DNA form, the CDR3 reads TGCGCCAGCAGCCAAGAGGTTCCCAGGAACACCGGGGAGCTGTTTTTT.

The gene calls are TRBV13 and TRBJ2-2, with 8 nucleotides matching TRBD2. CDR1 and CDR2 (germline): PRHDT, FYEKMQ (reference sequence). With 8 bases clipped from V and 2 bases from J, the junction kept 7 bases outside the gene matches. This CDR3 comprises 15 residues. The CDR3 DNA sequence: TGTGCCAGCTCGAGACTAGCGAGTAACACCGGGGAGCTGTTTTTT. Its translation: CASSRLASNTGELFF.

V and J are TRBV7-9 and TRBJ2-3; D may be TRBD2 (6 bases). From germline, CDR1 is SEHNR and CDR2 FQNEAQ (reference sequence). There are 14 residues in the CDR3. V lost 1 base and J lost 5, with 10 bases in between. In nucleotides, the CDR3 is TGTGCCAGCAGCTTAGGCGGGGCCGGAGATACGCAGTATTTT. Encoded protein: CASSLGGAGDTQYF.

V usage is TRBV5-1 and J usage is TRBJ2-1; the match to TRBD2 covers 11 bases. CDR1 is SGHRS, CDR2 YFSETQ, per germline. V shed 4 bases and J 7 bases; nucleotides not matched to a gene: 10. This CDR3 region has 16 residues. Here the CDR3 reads CASSIAGGPSSNEQFF. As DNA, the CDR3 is TGCGCCAGCAGCATAGCGGGAGGGCCGTCGTCGAATGAGCAGTTCTTC. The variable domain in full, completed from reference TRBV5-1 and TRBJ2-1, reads KAGVTQTPRYLIKTRGQQVTLSCSPISGHRSVSWYQQTPGQGLQFLFEYFSETQRNKGNFPGRFSGRQFSNSRSEMNVSTLELGDSALYLCASSIAGGPSSNEQFFGPGTRLTVL.

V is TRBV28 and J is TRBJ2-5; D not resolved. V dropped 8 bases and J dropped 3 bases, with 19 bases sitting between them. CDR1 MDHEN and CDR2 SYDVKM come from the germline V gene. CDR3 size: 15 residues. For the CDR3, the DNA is TGTGCCAGCGGGCTGCGGCTAGTCATCGAAGAGACCCAGTACTTC. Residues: CASGLRLVIEETQYF.

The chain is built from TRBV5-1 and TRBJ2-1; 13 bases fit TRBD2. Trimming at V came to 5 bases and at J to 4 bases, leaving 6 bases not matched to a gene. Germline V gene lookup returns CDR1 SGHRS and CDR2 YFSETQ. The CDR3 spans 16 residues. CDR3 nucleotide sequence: TGCGCCAGCAGTTACCAACTAGCGGGGGGGTACAATGAGCAGTTCTTC. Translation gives CASSYQLAGGYNEQFF.

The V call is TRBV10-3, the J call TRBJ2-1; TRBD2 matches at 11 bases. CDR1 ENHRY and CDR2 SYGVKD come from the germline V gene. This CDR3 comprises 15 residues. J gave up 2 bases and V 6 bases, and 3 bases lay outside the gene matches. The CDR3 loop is CAIRLAGGAYNEQFF. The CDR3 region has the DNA TGTGCCATCAGATTAGCGGGAGGGGCCTACAATGAGCAGTTCTTC.

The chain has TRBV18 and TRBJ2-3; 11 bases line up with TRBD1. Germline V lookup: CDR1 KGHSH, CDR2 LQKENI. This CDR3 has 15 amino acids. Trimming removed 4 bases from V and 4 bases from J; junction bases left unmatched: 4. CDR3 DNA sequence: TGTGCCAGCTCACTGGGGACAGGGGGAGCAGATACGCAGTATTTT. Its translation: CASSLGTGGADTQYF.

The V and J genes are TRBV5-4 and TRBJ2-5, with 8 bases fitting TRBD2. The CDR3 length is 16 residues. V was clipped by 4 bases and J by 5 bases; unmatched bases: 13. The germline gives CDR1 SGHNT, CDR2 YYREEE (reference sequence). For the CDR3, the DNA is TGTGCCAGCAGCCTACCCCTCCCCGGGAGGGGGGAGACCCAGTACTTC. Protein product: CASSLPLPGRGETQYF.

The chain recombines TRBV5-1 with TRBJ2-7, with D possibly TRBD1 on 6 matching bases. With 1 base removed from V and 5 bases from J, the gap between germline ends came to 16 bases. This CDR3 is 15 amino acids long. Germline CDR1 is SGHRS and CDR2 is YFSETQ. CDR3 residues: CASSLNGAGANEQYF. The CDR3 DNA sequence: TGCGCCAGCAGCTTGAATGGTGCAGGGGCTAACGAGCAGTACTTC.

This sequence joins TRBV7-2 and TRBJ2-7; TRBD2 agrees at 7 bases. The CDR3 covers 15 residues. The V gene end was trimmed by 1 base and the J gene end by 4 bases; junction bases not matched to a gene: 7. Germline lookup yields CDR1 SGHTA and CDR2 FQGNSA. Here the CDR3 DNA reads TGTGCCAGCAGCTTAGGTTCCTGGGGAGGGTACGAGCAGTACTTC. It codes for CASSLGSWGGYEQYF.

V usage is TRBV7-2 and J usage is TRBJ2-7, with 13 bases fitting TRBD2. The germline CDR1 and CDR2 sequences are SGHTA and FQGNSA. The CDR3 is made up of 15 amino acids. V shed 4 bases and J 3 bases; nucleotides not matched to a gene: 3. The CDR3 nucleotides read TGTGCCAGCAGCTCTAGGACTAGCGGGGGCTACGAGCAGTACTTC. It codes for CASSSRTSGGYEQYF.

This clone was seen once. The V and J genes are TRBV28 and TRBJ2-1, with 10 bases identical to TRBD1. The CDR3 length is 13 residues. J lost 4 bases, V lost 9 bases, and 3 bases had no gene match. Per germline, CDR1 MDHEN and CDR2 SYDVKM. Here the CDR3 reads CASGTGAYNEQFF. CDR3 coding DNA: TGTGCCAGTGGGACAGGGGCGTACAATGAGCAGTTCTTC. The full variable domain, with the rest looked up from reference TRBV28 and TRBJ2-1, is DVKVTQSSRYLVKRTGEKVFLECVQDMDHENMFWYRQDPGLGLRLIYFSYDVKMKEKGDIPEGYSVSREKKERFSLILESASTNQTSMYLCASGTGAYNEQFFGPGTRLTVL.

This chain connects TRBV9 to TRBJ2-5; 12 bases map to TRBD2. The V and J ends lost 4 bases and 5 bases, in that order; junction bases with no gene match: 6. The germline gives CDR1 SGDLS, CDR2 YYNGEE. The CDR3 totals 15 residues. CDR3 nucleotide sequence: TGTGCCAGCAGCACCACGGGGACTAGCGGGGAGACCCAGTACTTC. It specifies CASSTTGTSGETQYF.

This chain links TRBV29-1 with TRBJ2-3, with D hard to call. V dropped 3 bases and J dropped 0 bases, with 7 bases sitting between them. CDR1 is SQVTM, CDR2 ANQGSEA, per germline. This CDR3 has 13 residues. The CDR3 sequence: CSVDLRSTDTQYF. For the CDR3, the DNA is TGCAGCGTTGACCTTAGGAGCACAGATACGCAGTATTTT.

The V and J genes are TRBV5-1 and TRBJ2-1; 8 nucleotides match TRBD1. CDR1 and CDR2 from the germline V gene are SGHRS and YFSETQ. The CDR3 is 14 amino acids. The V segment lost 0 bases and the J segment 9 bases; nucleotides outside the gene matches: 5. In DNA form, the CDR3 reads TGCGCCAGCAGCTTGGGCCAGGGGGCGGGTGAGCAGTTCTTC. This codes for CASSLGQGAGEQFF.

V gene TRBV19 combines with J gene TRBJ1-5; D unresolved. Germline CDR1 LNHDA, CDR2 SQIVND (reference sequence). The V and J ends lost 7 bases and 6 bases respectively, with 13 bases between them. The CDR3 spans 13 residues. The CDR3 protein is CASTHYRAQPQHF. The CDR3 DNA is TGTGCCAGTACCCATTACAGAGCTCAGCCCCAGCATTTT.

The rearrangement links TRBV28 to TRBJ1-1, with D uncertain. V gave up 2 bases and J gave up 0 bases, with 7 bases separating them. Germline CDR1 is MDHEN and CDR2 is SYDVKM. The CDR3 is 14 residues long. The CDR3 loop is CASSLGWMNTEAFF. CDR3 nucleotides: TGTGCCAGCAGTTTAGGTTGGATGAACACTGAAGCTTTCTTT. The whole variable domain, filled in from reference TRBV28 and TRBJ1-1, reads DVKVTQSSRYLVKRTGEKVFLECVQDMDHENMFWYRQDPGLGLRLIYFSYDVKMKEKGDIPEGYSVSREKKERFSLILESASTNQTSMYLCASSLGWMNTEAFFGQGTRLTVV.

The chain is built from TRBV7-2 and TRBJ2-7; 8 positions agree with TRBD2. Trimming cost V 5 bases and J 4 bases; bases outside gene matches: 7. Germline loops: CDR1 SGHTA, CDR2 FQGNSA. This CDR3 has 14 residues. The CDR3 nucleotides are TGTGCCAGCAGCCAAAGGAGCGGGGGTTACGAGCAGTACTTC. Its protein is CASSQRSGGYEQYF.

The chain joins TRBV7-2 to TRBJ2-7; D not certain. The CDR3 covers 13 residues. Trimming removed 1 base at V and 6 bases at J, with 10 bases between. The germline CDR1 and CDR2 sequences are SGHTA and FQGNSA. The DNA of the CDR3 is TGTGCCAGCAGCTTAGAAAGGGTGGCCGAGCAGTACTTC. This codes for CASSLERVAEQYF.

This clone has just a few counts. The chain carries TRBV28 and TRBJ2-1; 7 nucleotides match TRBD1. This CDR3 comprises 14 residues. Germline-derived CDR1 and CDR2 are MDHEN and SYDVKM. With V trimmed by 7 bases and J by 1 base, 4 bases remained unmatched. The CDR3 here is CASKGGGSYNEQFF. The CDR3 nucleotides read TGTGCCAGCAAAGGGGGCGGGTCCTACAATGAGCAGTTCTTC.

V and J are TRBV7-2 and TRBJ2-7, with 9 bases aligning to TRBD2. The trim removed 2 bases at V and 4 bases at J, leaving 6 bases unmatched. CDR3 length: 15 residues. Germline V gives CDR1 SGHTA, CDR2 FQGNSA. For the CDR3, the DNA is TGTGCCAGCAGCTTAATAGCGGGAGTAGGATACGAGCAGTACTTC. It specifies CASSLIAGVGYEQYF.

As DNA, the CDR3 is TGTGCCAGCAGTTACTCGATAGGAACAGGGGCAGATACGCAGTATTTT. Translating gives CASSYSIGTGADTQYF. The chain couples TRBV6-5 to TRBJ2-3; 7 bases match TRBD1. The germline V gene encodes CDR1 MNHEY and CDR2 SVGAGI. This CDR3 has 16 amino acids. The J segment lost 4 bases and the V segment lost 0 bases, leaving 7 bases of the junction unmatched.